This is a list of T cell receptor beta chains from one sample in a study of human T cells and chemical hapten exposure. TCRdb independently ran MiXCR on the RACE reads; one entry per CDR3 protein. The sample includes over 65,000 distinct CDR3 sequences, 11% of them seen just once. The material sequenced was whole blood, taken in connection with sensitization to the hapten diphenylcyclopropenone (DPC). The receptors come from a man younger than 35 with alopecia areata. Some clones in this sample may be carry-over from other donors' samples. CDR3s include the opening cysteine and the closing phenylalanine or tryptophan. The order of the fields is clone size, J gene, D gene, V gene, CDR3 DNA, CDR3 protein. D genes are given only for firm matches. The listing skips clone size in some rows; elsewhere it reads once, few, many or a size class.

size: NA
J: TRBJ2-5
D: NA
V: TRBV2
DNA: TGTGCCAGCAGTTGGAACGGGTTCGGGGAGACCCAGTACTTC
CDR3: CASSWNGFGETQYF

size: NA
J: TRBJ2-3
D: NA
V: TRBV6-5
DNA: TGTGCCAGCAGTTCCCTGAAGAACACAGATACGCAGTATTTT
CDR3: CASSSLKNTDTQYF

size: NA
J: TRBJ2-1
D: TRBD2
V: TRBV20-1
DNA: TGCAGTGCTAGTCGCGGGGGTGAATACAATGAGCAGTTCTTC
CDR3: CSASRGGEYNEQFF

size: few
J: TRBJ1-5
D: NA
V: TRBV5-1
DNA: TGCGCCAGCAGCCCGGACACCTATAGCAATCAGCCCCAGCATTTT
CDR3: CASSPDTYSNQPQHF

size: many
J: TRBJ2-3
D: TRBD2
V: TRBV4-3
DNA: TGCGCCAGCAGCCAAGTTCCCTCGGGGGGGGATACGCAGTATTTT
CDR3: CASSQVPSGGDTQYF

size: few
J: TRBJ2-1
D: TRBD2
V: TRBV28
DNA: TGTGCCAGCATTTCCCCCAGCGGGGGGTATAATGAGCAGTTCTTC
CDR3: CASISPSGGYNEQFF

size: few
J: TRBJ2-1
D: TRBD2
V: TRBV6-2/TRBV6-3
DNA: TGTGCCAGCAGTTATGGAGCGGGGAATTACAATGAGCAGTTCTTC
CDR3: CASSYGAGNYNEQFF

size: few
J: TRBJ2-7
D: NA
V: TRBV6-6
DNA: TGTGCCAGCAGTCCGACTCTAAACGAGCAGTACTTC
CDR3: CASSPTLNEQYF

size: few
J: TRBJ1-1
D: NA
V: TRBV5-8
DNA: TGTGCCAGTGACAGGCTGAACACTGAAGCTTTCTTT
CDR3: CASDRLNTEAFF

size: many
J: TRBJ2-3
D: NA
V: TRBV6-5
DNA: TGTGCCAGCAATCCAGGGGTTATCACAGATACGCAGTATTTT
CDR3: CASNPGVITDTQYF